This section outlines one TCR beta chain sequence together with its context. In the original workflow: Amplification from reference gene primers served as the basis for estimated nucleated cell counts. The data were produced by immunoSEQ multiplex PCR, yet TCRdb's version contains in-frame clones alone and is incomplete. That table is the source of V, J and clone size, and D and trimming were worked out from the DNA. The sample has some 80,000 clones, roughly 82% seen once. This sample is drawn from a study of blood T cell repertoires in COVID-19. Across the study: In each case, the material was cDNA or gDNA derived from T cells, B-cell-depleted T cells, or PBMCs.

J lost 7 bases, V lost 8 bases, and 10 bases had no gene match. This CDR3 has 14 residues. Looked up from germline, CDR1 is SGHVS and CDR2 is FQNEAQ. This sequence joins TRBV7-8 and TRBJ2-2, with 7 bases that match TRBD2. Sequenced material: peripheral blood. The clonotype comes from a man older than 75 with acute or convalescent COVID-19. The CDR3: CASFPIRGVGELFF. CDR3 nucleotides: TGTGCCAGCTTCCCTATACGGGGGGTCGGGGAGCTGTTTTTT.